The present T cell receptor beta chain was sequenced within a study of cytomegalovirus exposure and HLA in healthy donors. Notes on the study in general: TCR beta sequences reportedly predicted most subjects' HLA-A and HLA-B alleles accurately. Productive rates of about 90% or about 30% were seen for most TCR beta V segments in an earlier analysis. According to a later analysis, most TCR beta chains associated with CMV appeared HLA-restricted.

All donors participated as healthy donors of bone marrow. Use of 60 Vbeta and 13 Jbeta primers characterized the PCR. Clones were sequenced by immunoSEQ multiplex PCR, and TCRdb holds only the in-frame ones, with some missing. This table holds 90,000 to 130,000 clones, 79% found once. The CDR3 is made up of 14 amino acids. V gave up 6 bases and J gave up 9 bases; unmatched junction bases: 11. CDR1 is MNHEY and CDR2 is SVGAGI in the germline V gene. Points on this clone: The target antigen is unknown.

Sequencing was performed on PBMCs. This chain joins TRBV6-5 and TRBJ1-2; 9 bases are shared with TRBD1. This sequence originates from a woman aged 18-30 years in good health and CMV-seropositive. CDR3 amino acids: CASSSPGQGESYTF. CDR3 nucleotide sequence: TGTGCCAGCAGCTCGCCGGGACAGGGAGAAAGCTACACCTTC.